A selection of T cell receptor beta chains follows, all from one sample in a study of control samples from healthy donors and cancer patients. Repertoires were generated with immunoSEQ multiplex PCR, while TCRdb's copy carries only in-frame clones and drops some. The table lists 200,000 or so clones, around 94% of them singletons. Sequenced input: blood. These receptors all stem from a man aged 45-65 years in good health. CDR3s include the opening cysteine and the closing phenylalanine or tryptophan. D genes are given only for firm matches. Part of the rows lack a size; the others show once, few, many or a class for expanded clones.

CDR3nt	CDR3aa	j_gene	v_gene	abundance	d_gene
TGTGCCAGCAGCCAAGCTCTCGGGACTAGCGGATCCTACGAGCAGTACTTC	CASSQALGTSGSYEQYF	TRBJ2-7	TRBV4-2	once	TRBD2
TGCGCCAGCAGCGGCGGTGGGCTAGCGGGCACAGATACGCAGTATTTT	CASSGGGLAGTDTQYF	TRBJ2-3	TRBV4-1	.	TRBD2
TGTGCCAGCAGTCCTGCCGCCTATGGCTACACCTTC	CASSPAAYGYTF	TRBJ1-2	TRBV7-2	.	.
TGTGCCAGCAGTTTATTAGACGGGTCCGGCACAGATACGCAGTATTTT	CASSLLDGSGTDTQYF	TRBJ2-3	TRBV28	.	.
TGTGCCAGCAGTCAACCCGGGACGAGTGGCTACACCTTC	CASSQPGTSGYTF	TRBJ1-2	TRBV6-5	.	.
TGTGCCAGCAGGCTCAGAACAGGGGGAATGGTTAATGCAGATACGCAGTATTTT	CASRLRTGGMVNADTQYF	TRBJ2-3	TRBV7-2	.	TRBD1
TGTGCCAGCAGCCAAACGGGGGGCCAAGCAGATACGCAGTATTTT	CASSQTGGQADTQYF	TRBJ2-3	TRBV4-2	.	.
TGTGCCAGTAGTCGGTGGGATCAGCCCCAGCATTTT	CASSRWDQPQHF	TRBJ1-5	TRBV19	.	.
TGTGCCAGCAGCTTAGCTCTCGAGGGTCGCGAGCAGTTCTTC	CASSLALEGREQFF	TRBJ2-1	TRBV11-2	.	.
TGTGCCAGCAGCTTTTTAGGCTATGGCTACACCTTC	CASSFLGYGYTF	TRBJ1-2	TRBV5-5	.	.
TGCGCCAGCAGCCGAGAGGGGAACAGCGGGGAGCTGTTTTTT	CASSREGNSGELFF	TRBJ2-2	TRBV5-1	.	.
TGTGCCAGCAGTCAAATCGGGACAGACTCCTACAATGAGCAGTTCTTC	CASSQIGTDSYNEQFF	TRBJ2-1	TRBV28	.	TRBD1
TGTGCCAGCAGCCAAGATGGAACAGGGGGACCCTACAATGAGCAGTTCTTC	CASSQDGTGGPYNEQFF	TRBJ2-1	TRBV14	.	TRBD1
TGTGCCACAATAGAAGACAAGTATAGCAATCAGCCCCAGCATTTT	CATIEDKYSNQPQHF	TRBJ1-5	TRBV19	.	.
TGCAGTGCTAAGGGACCCGAAAAACTGTTTTTT	CSAKGPEKLFF	TRBJ1-4	TRBV20-1	once	.